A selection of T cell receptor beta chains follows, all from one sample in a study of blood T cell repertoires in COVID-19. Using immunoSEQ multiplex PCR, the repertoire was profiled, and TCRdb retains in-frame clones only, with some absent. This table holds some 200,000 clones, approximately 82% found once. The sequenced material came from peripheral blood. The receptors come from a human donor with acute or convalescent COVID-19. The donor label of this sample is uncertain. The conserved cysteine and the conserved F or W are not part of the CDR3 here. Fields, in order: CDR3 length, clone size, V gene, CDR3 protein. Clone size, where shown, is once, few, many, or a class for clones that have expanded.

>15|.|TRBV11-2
ASSPGDGTSGTNEQF
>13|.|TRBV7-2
ASSPWEEGGYGYT
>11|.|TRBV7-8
ASSPGGVYGYT
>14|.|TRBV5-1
ASSLFSGSVSDTQY
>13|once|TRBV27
ASSLEAGGAYGLF
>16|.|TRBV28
ASSLGSTASSYNSPLH
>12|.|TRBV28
ASSPGGYNSPLH
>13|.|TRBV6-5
ASSSYGVDGYTQY
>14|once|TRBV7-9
ASSPRTRGNLETQY
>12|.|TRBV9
ASSPLGVSTEAF
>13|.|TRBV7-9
ASRRPGQGNTEAF
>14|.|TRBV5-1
ASSLDLRADWEKLF
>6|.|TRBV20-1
SARSGI
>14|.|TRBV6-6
ASSYSNAGMNTEAF
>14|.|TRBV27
ASRRVGPIAGNTIY
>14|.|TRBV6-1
ASSVPAYSSGNTIY
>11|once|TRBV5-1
ASSLTEQETQY
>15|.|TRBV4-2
ASSPYLAGDSYNEQF
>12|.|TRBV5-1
ASSLTGNTGELF
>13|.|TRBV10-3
AISESFGQGEKLF
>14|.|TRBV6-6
ASSYSSEGRWETQY
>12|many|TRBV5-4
ASGGLINTGELF
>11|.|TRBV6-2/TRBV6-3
ASSYSGTGEQY
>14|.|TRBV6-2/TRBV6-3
ASSYFSAGALYEQY
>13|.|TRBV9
ASSDPTLTNYGYT
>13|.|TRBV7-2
ASSFDRGFYNEQF
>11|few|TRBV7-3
ASSGGFYNEQF
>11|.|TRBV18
ASSPGTGSRPF
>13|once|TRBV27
ASSPKTLGNEKLF